This T cell receptor (beta chain) was observed in a study of T cell responses to AZD1222 COVID-19 vaccine. General study findings and limits: Donors were chiefly white British, with a greater number of females, and clonal diversity was perhaps underestimated. Per reports, nearly half of all spike-specific TCRs target regions that are unmutated in variants. Among AZD1222 vaccinees, only six or seven were seropositive at baseline. Elevations in Spike-specific TCR breadth and depth followed administration of two AZD1222 doses.

Concerning this clone itself: Antigen: not known.

J lost 2 bases, V lost 5 bases, and 9 bases had no gene match. The germline V gene encodes CDR1 MGHDK and CDR2 SYGVNS. This CDR3 is 16 amino acids long. Measured with immunoSEQ multiplex PCR; TCRdb has only the in-frame clones, and not every one. The sample includes some 150,000 clones, about nine tenths of them seen just once. The sample here was peripheral blood, taken on day 0 of AZD1222 vaccination. The rearrangement links TRBV25-1 to TRBJ2-7; TRBD2 matches 10 bases. The sequence was obtained from an adult in good health. CDR3 sequence: CASSNLAGARPYEQYF. The CDR3 coding sequence is TGTGCCAGCAGTAATCTAGCGGGGGCACGTCCCTACGAGCAGTACTTC.